This T cell receptor beta chain came from a study of control samples from healthy donors and cancer patients. Repertoires were generated with immunoSEQ multiplex PCR, while TCRdb's copy carries only in-frame clones and drops some. Of more than 70,000 clones in the sample, about nine tenths were seen once. V was shortened by 6 bases and J by 4 bases, with 15 bases between the two germline ends. Looked up from germline, CDR1 is SNHLY and CDR2 is FYNNEI. This CDR3 has 14 residues. The source material was PBMCs. The receptor was isolated from a man aged 60 to 69 with lung cancer. The chain employs TRBV2 and TRBJ1-2; D possibly corresponds to TRBD1 (6 bases). CDR3 sequence: CASSAEGGLYGYTF. The CDR3 nucleotides are TGTGCCAGCAGCGCGGAGGGGGGCCTCTATGGCTACACCTTC.